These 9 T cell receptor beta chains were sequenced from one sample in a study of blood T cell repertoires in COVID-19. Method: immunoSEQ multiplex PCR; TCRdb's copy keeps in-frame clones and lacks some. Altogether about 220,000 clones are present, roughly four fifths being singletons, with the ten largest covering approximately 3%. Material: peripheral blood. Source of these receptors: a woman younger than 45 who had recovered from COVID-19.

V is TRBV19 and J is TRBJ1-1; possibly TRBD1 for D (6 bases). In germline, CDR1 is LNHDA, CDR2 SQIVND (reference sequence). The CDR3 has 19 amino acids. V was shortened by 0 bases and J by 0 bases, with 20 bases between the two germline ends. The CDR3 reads CASSIDGRGRRTMNTEAFF. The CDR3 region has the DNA TGTGCCAGTAGTATAGATGGGCGGGGGCGACGAACGATGAACACTGAAGCTTTCTTT.

The CDR3 region is CASSITGTGANYGYTF. CDR3 in DNA: TGTGCCAGCAGTATCACCGGGACGGGAGCTAACTATGGCTACACCTTC. The genes are TRBV27 and TRBJ1-2, with D perhaps TRBD1 (5 bases). The CDR3 totals 16 residues. CDR1 is MNHEY and CDR2 is SMNVEV in the germline V gene (reference sequence). V was pared by 5 bases and J by 0 bases, with 16 bases between.

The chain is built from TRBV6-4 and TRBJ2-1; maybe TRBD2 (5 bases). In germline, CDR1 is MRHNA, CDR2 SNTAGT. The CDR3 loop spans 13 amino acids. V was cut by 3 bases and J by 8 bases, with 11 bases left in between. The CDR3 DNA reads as TGTGCCAGCAGTGAATTGCCCGGGGATGAGCAGTTCTTC. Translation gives CASSELPGDEQFF.

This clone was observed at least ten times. The DNA for the CDR3 is TGCGCCAGCGGTCTCCTAGCGGACTACGAGCAGTACTTC. This translates into CASGLLADYEQYF. The V and J genes are TRBV5-1 and TRBJ2-7; 7 nucleotides align to TRBD2. The CDR3 covers 13 residues. Germline CDR1 reads SGHRS; CDR2 reads YFSETQ. V was clipped by 7 bases and J by 3 bases; unmatched bases: 7.

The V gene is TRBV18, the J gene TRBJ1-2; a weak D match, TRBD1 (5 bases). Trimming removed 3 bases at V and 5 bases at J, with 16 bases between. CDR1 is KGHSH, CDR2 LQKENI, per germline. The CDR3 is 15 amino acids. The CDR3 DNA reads TGTGCCAGCTCACCCCAGGGAAACAGCCTTTATGGCTACACCTTC. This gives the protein CASSPQGNSLYGYTF.

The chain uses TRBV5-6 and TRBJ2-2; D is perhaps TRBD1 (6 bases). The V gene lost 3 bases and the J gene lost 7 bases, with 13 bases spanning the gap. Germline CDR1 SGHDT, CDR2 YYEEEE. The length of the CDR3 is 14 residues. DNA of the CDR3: TGTGCCAGCAGCTGGGGACAATTTGGCGGGGAGCTGTTTTTT. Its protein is CASSWGQFGGELFF. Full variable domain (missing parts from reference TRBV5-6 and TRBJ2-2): DAGVTQSPTHLIKTRGQQVTLRCSPKSGHDTVSWYQQALGQGPQFIFQYYEEEERQRGNFPDRFSGHQFPNYSSELNVNALLLGDSALYLCASSWGQFGGELFFGEGSRLTVL.

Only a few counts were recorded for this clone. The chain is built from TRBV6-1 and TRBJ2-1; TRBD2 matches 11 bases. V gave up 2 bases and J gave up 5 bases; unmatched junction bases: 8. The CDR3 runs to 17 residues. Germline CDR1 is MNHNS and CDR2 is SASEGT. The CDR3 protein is CASSEYISLAGDNEQFF. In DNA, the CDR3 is TGTGCCAGCAGTGAATATATTTCACTAGCGGGGGACAATGAGCAGTTCTTC.

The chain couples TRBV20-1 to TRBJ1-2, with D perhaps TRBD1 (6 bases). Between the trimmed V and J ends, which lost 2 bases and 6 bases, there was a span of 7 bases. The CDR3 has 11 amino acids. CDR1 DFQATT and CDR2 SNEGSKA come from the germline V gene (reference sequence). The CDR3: CSARNRDGYTF. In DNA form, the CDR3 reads TGCAGTGCTAGAAACAGGGATGGCTACACCTTC.

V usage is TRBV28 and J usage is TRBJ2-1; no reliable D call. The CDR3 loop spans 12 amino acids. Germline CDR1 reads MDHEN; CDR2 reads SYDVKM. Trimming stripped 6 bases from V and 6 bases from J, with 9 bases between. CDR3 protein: CASRSHGNEQFF. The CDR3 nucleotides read TGTGCCAGCAGGTCCCACGGCAATGAGCAGTTCTTC. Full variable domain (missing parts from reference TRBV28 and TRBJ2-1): DVKVTQSSRYLVKRTGEKVFLECVQDMDHENMFWYRQDPGLGLRLIYFSYDVKMKEKGDIPEGYSVSREKKERFSLILESASTNQTSMYLCASRSHGNEQFFGPGTRLTVL.